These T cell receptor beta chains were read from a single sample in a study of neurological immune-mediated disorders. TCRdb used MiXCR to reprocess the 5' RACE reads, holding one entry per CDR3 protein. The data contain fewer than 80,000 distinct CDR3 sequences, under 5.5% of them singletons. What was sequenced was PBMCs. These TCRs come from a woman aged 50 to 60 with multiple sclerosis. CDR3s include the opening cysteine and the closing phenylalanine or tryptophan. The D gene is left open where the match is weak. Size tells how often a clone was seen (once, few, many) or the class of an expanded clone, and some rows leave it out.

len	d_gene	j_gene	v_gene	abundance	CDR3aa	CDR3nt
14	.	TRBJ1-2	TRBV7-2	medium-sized	CASSLGGVTYGYTF	TGTGCCAGCAGCCTAGGCGGGGTCACCTATGGCTACACCTTC
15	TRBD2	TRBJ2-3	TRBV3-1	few	CASSQERGGPDTQYF	TGTGCCAGCAGCCAAGAGCGGGGGGGCCCAGATACGCAGTATTTT
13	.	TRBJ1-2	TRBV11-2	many	CASSLNGIYGYTF	TGTGCCAGCAGCTTAAACGGGATCTATGGCTACACCTTC
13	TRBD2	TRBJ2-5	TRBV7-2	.	CASSRTREETQYF	TGTGCCAGCAGCCGGACTAGAGAAGAGACCCAGTACTTC
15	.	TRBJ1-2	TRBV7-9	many	CASSLIEGSNYGYTF	TGTGCCAGCAGCTTAATAGAGGGAAGCAACTATGGCTACACCTTC
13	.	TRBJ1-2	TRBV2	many	CASTPGLGYGYTF	TGTGCCAGCACCCCTGGACTGGGCTATGGCTACACCTTC
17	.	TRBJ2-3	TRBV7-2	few	CASSLFSGAPLTDTQYF	TGTGCCAGCAGCTTGTTCTCGGGGGCCCCCCTCACAGATACGCAGTATTTT
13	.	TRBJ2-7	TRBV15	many	CATSRGGGLEQYF	TGTGCCACCAGCAGAGGGGGGGGGCTCGAGCAGTACTTC
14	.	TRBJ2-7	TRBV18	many	CASSPVGKDAEQYF	TGTGCCAGCTCACCGGTCGGGAAAGACGCCGAGCAGTACTTC
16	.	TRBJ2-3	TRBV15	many	CATSRDGASFTDTQYF	TGTGCCACCAGCAGAGACGGGGCCTCGTTCACAGATACGCAGTATTTT
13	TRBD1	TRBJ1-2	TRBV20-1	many	CSAGTASNYGYTF	TGCAGTGCCGGGACAGCGTCGAACTATGGCTACACCTTC
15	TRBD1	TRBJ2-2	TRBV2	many	CASSGRLTGPGELFF	TGTGCCAGCAGTGGCCGCTTGACAGGGCCCGGGGAGCTGTTTTTT
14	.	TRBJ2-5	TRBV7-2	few	CASSLGTPTRTQYF	TGTGCCAGCAGCTTAGGGACACCGACTAGGACCCAGTACTTC
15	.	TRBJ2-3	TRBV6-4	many	CASSDTRSSTDTQYF	TGTGCCAGCAGTGACACCAGGTCTAGCACAGATACGCAGTATTTT
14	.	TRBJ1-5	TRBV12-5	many	CASGLAGNRQPQHF	TGTGCTAGTGGTTTGGCGGGGAACAGGCAGCCCCAGCATTTT
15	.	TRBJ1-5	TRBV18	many	CASSPGTTSNQPQHF	TGTGCCAGCTCTCCCGGGACAACTAGCAATCAGCCCCAGCATTTT
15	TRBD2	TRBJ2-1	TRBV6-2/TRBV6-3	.	CASSSRGDSYNEQFF	TGTGCCAGCAGTTCCCGGGGGGATTCCTACAATGAGCAGTTCTTC
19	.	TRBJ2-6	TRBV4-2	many	CASSGGKGLSNFGANVLTF	TGTGCCAGCAGCGGCGGTAAGGGGCTCTCGAATTTTGGGGCCAACGTCCTGACTTTC
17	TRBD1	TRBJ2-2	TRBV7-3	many	CASSSQTGTDSPGELFF	TGTGCCAGCAGCTCACAGACCGGGACAGACTCGCCCGGGGAGCTGTTTTTT
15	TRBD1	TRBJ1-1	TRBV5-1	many	CASSFSTGLNTEAFF	TGCGCCAGCAGCTTCTCGACAGGGCTGAACACTGAAGCTTTCTTT
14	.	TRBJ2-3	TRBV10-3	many	CAITWGGLADTQYF	TGTGCCATCACCTGGGGTGGTTTGGCAGATACGCAGTATTTT
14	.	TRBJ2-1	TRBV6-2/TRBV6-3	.	CASSYRASINEQFF	TGTGCCAGCAGTTATAGGGCTAGCATAAATGAGCAGTTCTTC
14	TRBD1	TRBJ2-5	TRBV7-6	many	CASNMIGQGETQYF	TGTGCCAGCAACATGATAGGACAGGGGGAGACCCAGTACTTC
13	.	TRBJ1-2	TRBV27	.	CASSLVGGYGYTF	TGTGCCAGCAGCCTGGTCGGGGGATATGGCTACACCTTC
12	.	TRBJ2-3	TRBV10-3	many	CAITDSTDTQYF	TGTGCCATCACAGACAGCACAGATACGCAGTATTTT
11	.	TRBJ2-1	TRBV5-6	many	CASSFTQAEFF	TGTGCCAGCAGCTTTACCCAGGCGGAGTTCTTC
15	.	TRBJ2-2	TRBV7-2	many	CASSLRDAFSGELFF	TGTGCCAGCAGCTTAAGGGACGCCTTTTCCGGGGAGCTGTTTTTT
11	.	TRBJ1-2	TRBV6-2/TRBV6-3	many	CASTGTSGYTF	TGTGCCAGCACAGGAACTTCTGGCTACACCTTC
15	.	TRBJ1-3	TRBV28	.	CASSLSDISGNTIYF	TGTGCCAGCAGTTTATCCGACATCTCTGGAAACACCATATATTTT
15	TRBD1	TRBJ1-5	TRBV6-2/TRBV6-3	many	CASSLGQVSNQPQHF	TGTGCCAGCAGTCTGGGACAGGTTAGCAATCAGCCCCAGCATTTT
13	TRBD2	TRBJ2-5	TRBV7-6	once	CASSSTSGETQYF	TGTGCCAGCAGCTCGACTAGCGGGGAGACCCAGTACTTC
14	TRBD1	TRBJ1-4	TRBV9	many	CASSGGQSNEKLFF	TGTGCCAGCAGCGGGGGACAGAGTAATGAAAAACTGTTTTTT
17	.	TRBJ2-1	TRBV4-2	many	CASSDRLSGSISNEQFF	TGTGCCAGCAGCGACAGACTTTCGGGGAGTATCTCGAATGAGCAGTTCTTC
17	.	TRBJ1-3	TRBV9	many	CASSVAPGGDSGNTIYF	TGTGCCAGCAGCGTAGCCCCCGGGGGCGACTCTGGAAACACCATATATTTT
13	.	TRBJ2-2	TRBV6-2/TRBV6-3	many	CASSPSWTGELFF	TGTGCCAGCAGCCCCTCATGGACCGGGGAGCTGTTTTTT
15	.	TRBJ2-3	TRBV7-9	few	CASSSQGLSTDTQYF	TGTGCCAGCAGCTCACAGGGTCTAAGCACAGATACGCAGTATTTT
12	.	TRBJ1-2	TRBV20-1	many	CSARPDGYGYTF	TGCAGTGCTAGACCCGACGGGTATGGCTACACCTTC
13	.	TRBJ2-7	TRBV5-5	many	CASSRGADYEQYF	TGTGCCAGCAGCAGGGGCGCGGACTACGAGCAGTACTTC
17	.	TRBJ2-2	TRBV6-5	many	CASSSLPGATNTGELFF	TGTGCCAGCAGTTCACTGCCAGGGGCTACGAACACCGGGGAGCTGTTTTTT
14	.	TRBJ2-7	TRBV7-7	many	CASSLTATTYEQYF	TGTGCTAGCAGCTTGACAGCCACCACCTACGAGCAGTACTTC
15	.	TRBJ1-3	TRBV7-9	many	CASSIQGSSGNTIYF	TGTGCCAGCAGCATTCAGGGGAGCTCTGGAAACACCATATATTTT
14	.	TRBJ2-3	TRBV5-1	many	CASSTGSGTDTQYF	TGCGCCAGCAGCACAGGGTCGGGCACAGATACGCAGTATTTT
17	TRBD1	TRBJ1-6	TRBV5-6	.	CASSLEGGAFRGRTLHF	TGTGCCAGCAGCTTGGAAGGGGGCGCATTCCGAGGGAGGACCCTCCACTTT
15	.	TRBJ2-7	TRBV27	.	CASSSLGLTSYEQYF	TGTGCCAGCAGTTCACTCGGGCTCACATCCTACGAGCAGTACTTC
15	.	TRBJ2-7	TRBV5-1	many	CASSLVGTDGYEQYF	TGCGCCAGCAGCTTGGTCGGGACTGATGGATACGAGCAGTACTTC
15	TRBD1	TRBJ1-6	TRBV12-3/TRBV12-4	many	CASSPGTGGRSPLNF	TGTGCCAGCAGTCCCGGGACAGGGGGACGGTCACCCCTCAACTTT
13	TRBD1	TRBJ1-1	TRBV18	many	CASKQGGNTEAFF	TGTGCCAGCAAACAGGGGGGAAACACTGAAGCTTTCTTT
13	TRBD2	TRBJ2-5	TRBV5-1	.	CASSFRGGETQYF	TGCGCCAGCAGCTTCCGGGGGGGAGAGACCCAGTACTTC
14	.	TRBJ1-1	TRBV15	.	CATSRDRVGTEAFF	TGTGCCACCAGCAGAGACCGTGTGGGGACTGAAGCTTTCTTT
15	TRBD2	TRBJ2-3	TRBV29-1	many	CSVVLAGGSTDTQYF	TGCAGCGTTGTACTAGCGGGGGGTAGCACAGATACGCAGTATTTT
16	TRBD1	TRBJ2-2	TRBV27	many	CASSLLTGTDTGELFF	TGTGCCAGCAGTCTCCTGACCGGGACAGACACCGGGGAGCTGTTTTTT
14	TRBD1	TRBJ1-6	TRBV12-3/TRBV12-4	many	CASRPSTGGRLLHF	TGTGCCAGCAGACCTTCGACAGGGGGCCGACTCCTCCACTTT